The entry below describes one T cell receptor (beta chain). Its antigen is unidentified. Germline is not matched at one junction end, which may reflect a read error. Whoever was chosen for sequencing had shown CD8+CD57+ cell expansion by flow cytometry. This sample is drawn from a study of CD8+CD57+ T cells in acquired aplastic anemia. General study results and limits: Patients versus controls showed no significant CD8+ Simpson's diversity difference.

The V gene's germline CDR1 is MRHNA and CDR2 SNTAGT. The CDR3 covers 15 residues. TCR beta VDJ and CDR3 profiling used genomic DNA as template. MiXCR, run by TCRdb on the reads, gives a single entry per CDR3 protein. The repertoire includes roughly 80,000 distinct CDR3 sequences, roughly three quarters of them detected once, and 80% to 90% sits in the top ten. The TCR comes from a human donor with aplastic anemia. Specimen: sorted CD4+, CD8+, or CD8+CD57+ T cells (not recorded which) from PBMCs. The chain couples TRBV6-4 to TRBJ2-7; D not certain. CDR3 bases: TGTGCCAGCAGTTACTCGAGTTACGGTTCCTACGAGCAGTACTTC. Its translation: CASSYSSYGSYEQYF.